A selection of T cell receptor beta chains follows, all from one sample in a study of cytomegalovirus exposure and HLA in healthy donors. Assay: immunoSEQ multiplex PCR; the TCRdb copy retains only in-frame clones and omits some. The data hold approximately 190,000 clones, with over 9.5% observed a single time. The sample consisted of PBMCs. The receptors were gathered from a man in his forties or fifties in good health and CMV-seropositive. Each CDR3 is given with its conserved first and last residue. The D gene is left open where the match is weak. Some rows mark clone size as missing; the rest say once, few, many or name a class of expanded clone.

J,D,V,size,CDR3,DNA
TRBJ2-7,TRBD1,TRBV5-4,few,CASSPMGQGAVEQYF,TGTGCCAGCAGCCCTATGGGACAGGGGGCTGTCGAGCAGTACTTC
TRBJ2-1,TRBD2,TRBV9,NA,CASSVYSGGRYNEQFF,TGTGCCAGCAGCGTCTATAGCGGGGGCCGATACAATGAGCAGTTCTTC
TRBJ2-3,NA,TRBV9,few,CASSITDTQYF,TGTGCCAGCTCCATCACAGATACGCAGTATTTT
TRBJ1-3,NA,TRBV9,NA,CASSVGLLAGNTIYF,TGTGCCAGCAGCGTGGGCCTGTTGGCCGGAAACACCATATATTTT
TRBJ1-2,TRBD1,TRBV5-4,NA,CASSPTGTARSGYGYTF,TGTGCCAGCAGCCCCACCGGGACAGCTCGATCAGGCTATGGCTACACCTTC
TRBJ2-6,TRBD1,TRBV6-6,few,CASSMDRAGANVLTF,TGTGCCAGCAGCATGGACAGGGCCGGGGCCAACGTCCTGACTTTC
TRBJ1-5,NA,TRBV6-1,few,CASRGVSNQPQHF,TGTGCCAGCAGAGGGGTTAGCAATCAGCCCCAGCATTTT
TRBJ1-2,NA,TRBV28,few,CATVTGNYGYTF,TGTGCCACCGTAACAGGGAACTATGGCTACACCTTC
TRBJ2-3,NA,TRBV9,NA,CASSVQGGTDTQYF,TGTGCCAGCAGCGTGCAGGGTGGCACAGATACGCAGTATTTT
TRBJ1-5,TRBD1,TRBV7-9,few,CASSLGTGGTQPQHF,TGTGCCAGCAGCTTAGGGACAGGGGGCACTCAGCCCCAGCATTTT
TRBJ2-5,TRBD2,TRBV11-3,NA,CASSLLAGGPKTQYF,TGTGCCAGCAGCTTACTAGCGGGGGGGCCAAAGACCCAGTACTTC
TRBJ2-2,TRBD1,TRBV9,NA,CASSVDRDTGELFF,TGTGCCAGCAGCGTGGACAGGGACACCGGGGAGCTGTTTTTT
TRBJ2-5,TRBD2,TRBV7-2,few,CASSLGAGGPRETQYF,TGTGCCAGCAGCTTAGGAGCGGGGGGGCCGCGGGAGACCCAGTACTTC
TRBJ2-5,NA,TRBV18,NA,CASSGEAYQETQYF,TGTGCCAGCTCCGGCGAGGCATACCAAGAGACCCAGTACTTC
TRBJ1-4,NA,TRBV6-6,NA,CASKIEQGLFF,TGTGCCAGCAAAATAGAACAGGGACTGTTTTTT
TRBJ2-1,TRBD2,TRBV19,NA,CASSIGLSAGGTYNEQFF,TGTGCCAGTAGTATTGGTCTTAGTGCGGGGGGAACCTACAATGAGCAGTTCTTC
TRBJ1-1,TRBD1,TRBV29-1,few,CSVSSGGTEAFF,TGCAGCGTCTCCTCAGGGGGCACTGAAGCTTTCTTT
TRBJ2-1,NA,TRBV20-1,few,CSAWDFEQFF,TGCAGTGCTTGGGACTTTGAGCAGTTCTTC
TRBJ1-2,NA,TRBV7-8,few,CASSLGEGNYGYTF,TGTGCCAGCAGCTTAGGTGAGGGAAACTATGGCTACACCTTC
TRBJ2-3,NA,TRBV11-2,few,CASSLQSTDTQYF,TGTGCCAGCAGCCTCCAGAGCACAGATACGCAGTATTTT
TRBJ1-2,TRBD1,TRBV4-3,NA,CASSQEGRDRDIYGYTF,TGCGCCAGCAGCCAAGAAGGGAGGGACAGGGATATATATGGCTACACCTTC
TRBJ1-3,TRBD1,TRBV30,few,CAGKGQEMIGNTIYF,TGTGCCGGAAAGGGACAGGAGATGATTGGAAACACCATATATTTT
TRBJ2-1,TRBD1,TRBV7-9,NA,CASSQDRVIKHEQFF,TGTGCCAGCAGTCAGGACAGGGTTATCAAACATGAGCAGTTCTTC
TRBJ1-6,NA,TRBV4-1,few,CASSQDLMVGSPLHF,TGCGCCAGCAGCCAAGATCTTATGGTCGGTTCACCCCTCCACTTT
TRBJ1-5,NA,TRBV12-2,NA,CASRNQTPGTVISNQPQHF,TGTGCAAGTCGCAACCAAACCCCCGGGACAGTAATTAGCAATCAGCCCCAGCATTTT
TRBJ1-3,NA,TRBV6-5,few,CASSSSSVRYGNTIYF,TGTGCCAGCAGTTCCTCCTCGGTCCGCTACGGAAACACCATATATTTT
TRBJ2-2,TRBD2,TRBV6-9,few,CASSRPTAGGGATGELFF,TGTGCCAGCAGCCGGCCTACAGCGGGAGGGGGCGCGACCGGGGAGCTGTTTTTT
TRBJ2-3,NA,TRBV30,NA,CAWSISTDTQYF,TGTGCCTGGAGCATTAGCACAGATACGCAGTATTTT
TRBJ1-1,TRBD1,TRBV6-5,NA,CASSPGQISFF,TGTGCCAGCAGCCCGGGACAGATTAGTTTCTTT
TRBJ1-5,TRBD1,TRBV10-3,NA,CAISDPGQGANQPQHF,TGTGCCATCAGTGACCCAGGACAGGGGGCAAATCAGCCCCAGCATTTT
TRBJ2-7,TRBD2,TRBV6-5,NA,CASSLGLAKIYEQYF,TGTGCCAGCAGTTTAGGACTAGCGAAGATCTACGAGCAGTACTTC
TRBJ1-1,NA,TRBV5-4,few,CASSLGGVEGTEAFF,TGTGCCAGCAGCTTGGGCGGGGTTGAGGGTACTGAAGCTTTCTTT
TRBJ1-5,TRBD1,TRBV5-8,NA,CASSKYRGLSNQPQHF,TGTGCCAGCAGCAAGTACAGGGGCTTGAGCAATCAGCCCCAGCATTTT
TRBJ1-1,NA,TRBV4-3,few,CASSQDLYGQLPGGAEAFF,TGCGCCAGCAGCCAAGATTTATACGGACAGCTTCCTGGGGGCGCTGAAGCTTTCTTT
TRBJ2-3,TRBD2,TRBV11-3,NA,CASSPRTSPDTQYF,TGTGCCAGCAGCCCCCGGACTAGTCCAGATACGCAGTATTTT
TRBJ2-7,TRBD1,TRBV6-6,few,CASSWDRGVWYF,TGTGCCAGCAGTTGGGACAGGGGGGTATGGTACTTC
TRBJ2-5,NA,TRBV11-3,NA,CASSHGIGADQETQYF,TGTGCCAGCAGCCATGGGATAGGGGCAGACCAAGAGACCCAGTACTTC
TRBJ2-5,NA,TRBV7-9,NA,CASSVAGSGGETQYF,TGTGCCAGCAGCGTCGCCGGGTCCGGAGGGGAGACCCAGTACTTC
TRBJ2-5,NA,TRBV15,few,CATSSSETQYF,TGTGCCACCAGCAGCTCGGAGACCCAGTACTTC
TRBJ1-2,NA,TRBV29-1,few,CSVEGGSNYGYTF,TGCAGCGTTGAAGGTGGCAGTAACTATGGCTACACCTTC
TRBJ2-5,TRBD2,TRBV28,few,CASSLPLAGQTQYF,TGTGCCAGCAGTCTTCCCCTAGCGGGACAGACCCAGTACTTC
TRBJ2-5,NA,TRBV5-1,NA,CASSPTGNQETQYF,TGCGCCAGCAGCCCCACCGGGAATCAAGAGACCCAGTACTTC
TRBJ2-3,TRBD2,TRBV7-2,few,CASSFTSGGTDTQYF,TGTGCCAGCAGCTTTACTAGCGGGGGTACAGATACGCAGTATTTT
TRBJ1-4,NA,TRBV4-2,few,CASSQGAALATNEKLFF,TGTGCCAGCAGCCAAGGGGCAGCCCTTGCAACTAATGAAAAACTGTTTTTT
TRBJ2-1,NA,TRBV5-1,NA,CASSTTGNTYNEQFF,TGCGCCAGCAGCACTACAGGAAATACCTACAATGAGCAGTTCTTC